At least ten counts were recorded for the clone carrying this TCR beta chain. The data are from a study of response to subunit inactivated influenza vaccine. V was clipped by 6 bases and J by 6 bases; unmatched bases: 5. In germline, CDR1 is ENHRY, CDR2 SYGVKD. This CDR3 is built from 13 residues. TCRdb re-called the RT-PCR reads through MiXCR, storing one row per CDR3 protein. The table shows 500,000 to 600,000 distinct CDR3 sequences, with about 8% occurring only once. The TCR originated in a man between 50 and 75 years old who received an inactivated influenza vaccine. This chain joins TRBV10-3 and TRBJ1-3, with 7 bases identical to TRBD1. This material consisted of PBMCs from blood, taken less than 30 months after vaccination. CDR3 nucleotide sequence: TGTGCCATCAGCCTAGACAGGGAAAACACCATATATTTT. Protein: CAISLDRENTIYF.